Detailed here is one T cell receptor beta chain. This sample is part of a study of technical replicates of blood from a few donors. This CDR3 region has 11 residues. The protocol was immunoSEQ multiplex PCR, while the TCRdb copy is restricted to in-frame clones and leaves out a portion. The sample contains almost 90,000 clones, around 93% of which appear only once. This TCR came from a human donor in good health. This chain links TRBV1 with TRBJ1-4; the tabulated D call, TRBD1, remains unverified against the DNA. TRBV1 is marked as a pseudogene. Sample: T cells isolated from PBMCs. The CDR3 nucleotides are TGCACCAGCAAGGTAATAGGGGAACTGTTTTTT. Protein: CTSKVIGELFF.